A single TCR beta chain is shown here with its context. This entry comes from a study of control samples from healthy donors and cancer patients. The germline V gene encodes CDR1 SGHTA and CDR2 FQGNSA. V gave up 5 bases and J gave up 8 bases, with 18 bases separating them. The length of the CDR3 is 15 residues. Libraries were prepared by immunoSEQ multiplex PCR; TCRdb keeps only in-frame clonotypes and omits some of them. The table includes roughly 150,000 clones, over 85% detected once. The source material was blood. V gene TRBV7-2 combines with J gene TRBJ1-4; possibly TRBD1 for D (5 bases). The clonotype was recovered from a man between 18 and 29 years old in good health. The CDR3 sequence is CASSPSGTVPEKLFF. As DNA, the CDR3 is TGTGCCAGCAGCCCGTCCGGGACGGTACCCGAAAAACTGTTTTTT.